The next 7 T cell receptor beta chains were all read from a single sample in a study of shared clonotypes between healthy human individuals. TCRdb keeps only in-frame clones here, not all; method: immunoSEQ multiplex PCR. The data hold about 800,000 clones, with approximately 97% observed a single time. Naive CD8 isolation took CD45RO-negative cells positively selected for CCR7 and excluded terminally differentiated effector memory CD45RA+ cells. Sequences were obtained from naive CD8+ T cells sorted from blood. The receptors stem from a young man in good health.

The CDR3 reads CASSIRGLNEQFF. The CDR3 DNA sequence: TGTGCCAGTAGTATAAGGGGCCTAAATGAGCAGTTCTTC. V is TRBV19 and J is TRBJ2-1; D is perhaps TRBD1 (5 bases). This CDR3 is 13 amino acids long. The germline V and J ends were trimmed by 2 bases and 7 bases, with 9 bases remaining between them. Germline V gene data show CDR1 as LNHDA and CDR2 as SQIVND (reference sequence).

The chain has TRBV6-5 and TRBJ2-7; perhaps TRBD1 as D (6 bases). Per the germline V gene, CDR1 is MNHEY and CDR2 is SVGAGI. This CDR3 is built from 14 residues. V shed 0 bases and J shed 5 bases, with 11 bases lying between them. The CDR3 DNA follows: TGTGCCAGCAGTTACTCGAGCAGGGGCGACGAGCAGTACTTC. Amino acid sequence: CASSYSSRGDEQYF.

Of note for this clone: Other DNA sequences of this sample code for an identical CDR3. The chain joins TRBV5-6 to TRBJ2-7; D unclear. Per the germline V gene, CDR1 is SGHDT and CDR2 is YYEEEE. The germline V and J ends were trimmed by 4 bases and 7 bases, with 12 bases remaining between them. There are 12 residues in the CDR3. The CDR3 region has the DNA TGTGCCAGCAGCCTGGGCGGTGGGGAGCAGTACTTC. Translated: CASSLGGGEQYF. The full variable domain, completed using reference TRBV5-6 and TRBJ2-7, is DAGVTQSPTHLIKTRGQQVTLRCSPKSGHDTVSWYQQALGQGPQFIFQYYEEEERQRGNFPDRFSGHQFPNYSSELNVNALLLGDSALYLCASSLGGGEQYFGPGTRLTVT.

This rearrangement joins TRBV7-9 to TRBJ2-7, with D tentatively TRBD2 (5 bases). The CDR3 extends over 13 amino acids. The V end lost 7 bases, the J end lost 0 bases, and 10 bases lay between the germline ends. Germline V gene lookup returns CDR1 SEHNR and CDR2 FQNEAQ (reference sequence). CDR3 region: CASTGVISYEQYF. Written as DNA, the CDR3 is TGTGCCAGCACCGGGGTTATCTCCTACGAGCAGTACTTC.

This clone occurred a few times. V gene TRBV9 combines with J gene TRBJ1-3; D not certain. The germline V gene encodes CDR1 SGDLS and CDR2 YYNGEE. With 4 bases removed from V and 0 bases from J, the gap between germline ends came to 11 bases. This CDR3 has 15 residues. CDR3 nucleotide sequence: TGTGCCAGCAGCCCGGACGGCAACTCTGGAAACACCATATATTTT. It codes for CASSPDGNSGNTIYF. The variable domain in full, completed from reference TRBV9 and TRBJ1-3, reads DSGVTQTPKHLITATGQRVTLRCSPRSGDLSVYWYQQSLDQGLQFLIQYYNGEERAKGNILERFSAQQFPDLHSELNLSSLELGDSALYFCASSPDGNSGNTIYFGEGSWLTVV.

Of note for this clone: The same CDR3 is also encoded by other DNA sequences in this sample. The V call is TRBV11-2, the J call TRBJ2-7; D uncertain. This CDR3 has 13 residues. Trimming left V 1 base short and J 3 bases short, with 7 bases between. From germline, CDR1 is SGHAT and CDR2 FQNNGV. The CDR3: CASSLGTLYEQYF. The DNA for the CDR3 is TGTGCCAGCAGCTTAGGTACCCTCTACGAGCAGTACTTC.

The chain is built from TRBV23-1 and TRBJ2-7; D unresolved. TRBV23-1 is placed among ORFs of uncertain function. Trimming cost V 8 bases and J 0 bases, with 11 bases left between them. The CDR3 extends over 13 amino acids. The chain's CDR3 is CASVPCDSYEQYF. The CDR3 DNA is TGCGCCAGCGTTCCGTGCGACTCCTACGAGCAGTACTTC.